The sequence of this TCR beta chain was determined in a study of blood T cell repertoires in COVID-19 (dated by TCRdb to the early 2020s). Context from the whole study: Samples from collaborators originated in the United States, Italy and Spain and spanned both the acute and convalescent phases of COVID-19. The material from the prospective study consisted of cDNA or gDNA derived from T cells, B-cell-depleted T cells, or PBMCs. Deeply sampled blood TCRbeta repertoires from subjects exposed to, actively infected with, or recovered from COVID-19 were included in the dataset. A freely available public database, intended as a resource for researchers studying the immune response to SARS-CoV-2, is where the repertoires were released. The samples were drawn from two sources: the first 160 participants of the ongoing ImmuneRACE study, and fewer than 1,500 subjects contributed by 6 global collaborators. A de-identified subject ID, COVID-19 status, age in years and sex were almost always included in the sample metadata. HLA class I and class II types, where available, came from metadata supplied by the sample provider rather than from assay-based typing.

CDR1 and CDR2, looked up from the germline V gene, are MNHEY and SVGAGI. From the cysteine through the phenylalanine, the CDR3 covers 13 amino acids. The retained sequence is limited to the CDR3, 39 bases, with the frame set at the first base. V is cut by 2 bases and J by 10 bases, and the space between the germline ends is 13 bases. General findings and caveats noted by the study authors: The amount of clinical and demographic metadata varied by source and participant and was provided uncurated.

TCRbeta CDR3 regions were amplified from genomic DNA using the immunoSEQ Assay, a bias-controlled multiplex PCR. The paper's processing steps were these. The number of nucleated cells in each sample was estimated from the amplification of reference gene primers within the assay. Sequence reads were collapsed and filtered to measure the absolute abundance of every unique TCRbeta CDR3 rearrangement. For each sample, productive Simpson clonality was calculated as the square root of Simpson's diversity index over productive rearrangements. Drawn from immuneACCESS, this table holds only the in-frame rearrangements with V and J called that TCRdb kept. Clones are partly lost; checked studies trace under half to an unresolved V gene and leave the rest unexplained. V, J and clone size reflect that table, while D and trimming were determined from the DNA. Here the sample has about 73,000 clones; 82% occur a single time. Around 4.5% of the sample goes to the ten largest clones.

Collaborating institutions collected whole blood in K2EDTA tubes following their own protocols. For TCRbeta analysis, collaborator samples were shipped as frozen whole blood, as isolated PBMCs, or as DNA extracted from either sample type. Remarks on this clone: Its antigen remains undetermined. Base quality data are lacking; no much larger clone is found one base away.

The sequence is built from TRBV6-5 and TRBJ2-3; no D gene is confidently identified. The clonotype was recovered from a woman aged 60-75 years with acute or convalescent COVID-19. The material sequenced was peripheral blood. The DNA sequence follows: TGTGCCAGCAGTTACGGTCAAGGCCAGGCGCAGTATTTT. The resulting protein is CASSYGQGQAQYF.